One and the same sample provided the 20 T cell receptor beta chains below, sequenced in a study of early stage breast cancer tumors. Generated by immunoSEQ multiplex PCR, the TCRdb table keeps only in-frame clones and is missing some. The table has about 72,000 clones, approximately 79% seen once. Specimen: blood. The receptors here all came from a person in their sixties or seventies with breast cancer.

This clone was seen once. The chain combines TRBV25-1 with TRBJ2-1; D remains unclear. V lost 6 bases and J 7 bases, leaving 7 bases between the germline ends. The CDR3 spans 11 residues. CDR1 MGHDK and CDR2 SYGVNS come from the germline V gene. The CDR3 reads CASRRANEQFF. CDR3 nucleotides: TGTGCCAGCAGAAGGGCTAATGAGCAGTTCTTC.

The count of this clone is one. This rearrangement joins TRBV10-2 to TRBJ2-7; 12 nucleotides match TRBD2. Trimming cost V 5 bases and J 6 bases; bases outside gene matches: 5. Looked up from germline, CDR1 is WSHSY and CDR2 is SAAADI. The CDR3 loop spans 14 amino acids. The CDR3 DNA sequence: TGCGCCAGCAGTCTAGCGGGAGGGCCTTTCGAGCAGTACTTC. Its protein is CASSLAGGPFEQYF.

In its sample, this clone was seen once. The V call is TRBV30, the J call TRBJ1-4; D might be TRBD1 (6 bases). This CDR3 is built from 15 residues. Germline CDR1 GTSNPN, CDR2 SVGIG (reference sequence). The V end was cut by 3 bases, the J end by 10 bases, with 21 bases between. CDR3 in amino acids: CAWSDGPPWGLKLFF. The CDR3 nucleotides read TGTGCCTGGAGCGACGGTCCCCCTTGGGGGCTAAAACTGTTTTTT. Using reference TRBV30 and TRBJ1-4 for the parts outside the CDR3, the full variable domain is SQTIHQWPATLVQPVGSPLSLECTVEGTSNPNLYWYRQAAGRGLQLLFYSVGIGQISSEVPQNLSASRPQDRQFILSSKKLLLSDSGFYLCAWSDGPPWGLKLFFGSGTQLSVL.

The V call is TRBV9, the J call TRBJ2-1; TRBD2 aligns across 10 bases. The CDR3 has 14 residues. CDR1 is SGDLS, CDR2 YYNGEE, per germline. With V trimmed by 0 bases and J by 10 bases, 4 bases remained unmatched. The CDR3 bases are TGTGCCAGCAGCGTAGTAGCGGGGGGATACGAGCAGTTCTTC. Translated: CASSVVAGGYEQFF.

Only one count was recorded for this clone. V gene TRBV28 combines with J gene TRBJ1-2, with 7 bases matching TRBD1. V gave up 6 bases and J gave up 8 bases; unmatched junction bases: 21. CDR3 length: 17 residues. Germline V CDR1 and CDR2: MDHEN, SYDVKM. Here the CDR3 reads CASRAVAEPDRLEGYTF. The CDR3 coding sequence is TGTGCCAGCAGAGCAGTGGCCGAACCGGACAGGTTGGAAGGCTACACCTTC.

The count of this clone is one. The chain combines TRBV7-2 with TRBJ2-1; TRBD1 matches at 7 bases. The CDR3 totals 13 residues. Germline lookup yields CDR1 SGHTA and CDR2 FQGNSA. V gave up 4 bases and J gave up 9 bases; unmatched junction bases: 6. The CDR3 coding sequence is TGTGCCAGCAGCTCCCGACAGGGTGGTGAGCAGTTCTTC. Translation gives CASSSRQGGEQFF. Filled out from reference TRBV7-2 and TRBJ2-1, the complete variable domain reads GAGVSQSPSNKVTEKGKDVELRCDPISGHTALYWYRQSLGQGLEFLIYFQGNSAPDKSGLPSDRFSAERTGGSVSTLTIQRTQQEDSAVYLCASSSRQGGEQFFGPGTRLTVL.

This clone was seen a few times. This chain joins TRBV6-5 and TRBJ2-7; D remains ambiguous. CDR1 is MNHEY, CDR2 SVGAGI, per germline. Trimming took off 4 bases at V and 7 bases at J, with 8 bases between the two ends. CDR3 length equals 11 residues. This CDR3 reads CASSSALEQYF. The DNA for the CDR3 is TGTGCCAGCAGTTCCGCTCTGGAGCAGTACTTC.

DNA for the CDR3: TGTGCCAGCAGCTTTTCCGGACACTACTACGAGCAGTACTTC. Its translation: CASSFSGHYYEQYF. The chain carries TRBV11-2 and TRBJ2-7; TRBD1 is a possible D gene (5 bases). CDR1 is SGHAT, CDR2 FQNNGV, per germline. Trimming took 3 bases from V and 3 from J, leaving 12 bases between them. This CDR3 contains 14 residues.

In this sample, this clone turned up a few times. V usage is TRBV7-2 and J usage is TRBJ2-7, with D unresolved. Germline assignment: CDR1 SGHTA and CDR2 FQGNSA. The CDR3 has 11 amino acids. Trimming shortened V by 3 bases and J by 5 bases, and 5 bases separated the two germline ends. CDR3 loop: CASSFRDEQYF. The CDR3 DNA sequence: TGTGCCAGCAGCTTTCGCGACGAGCAGTACTTC.

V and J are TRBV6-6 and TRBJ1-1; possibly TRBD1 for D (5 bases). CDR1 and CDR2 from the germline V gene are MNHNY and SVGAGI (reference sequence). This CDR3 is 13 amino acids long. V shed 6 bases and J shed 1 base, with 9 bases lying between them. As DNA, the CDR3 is TGTGCCAGCAGGCGAACAGGGAACACTGAAGCTTTCTTT. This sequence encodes CASRRTGNTEAFF.

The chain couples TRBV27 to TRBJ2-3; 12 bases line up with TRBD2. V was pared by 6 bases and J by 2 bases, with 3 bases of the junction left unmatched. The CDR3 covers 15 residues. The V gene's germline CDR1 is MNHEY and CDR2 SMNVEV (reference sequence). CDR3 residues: CASRRTSGNTDTQYF. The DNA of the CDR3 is TGTGCCAGCAGACGGACTAGCGGGAACACAGATACGCAGTATTTT.

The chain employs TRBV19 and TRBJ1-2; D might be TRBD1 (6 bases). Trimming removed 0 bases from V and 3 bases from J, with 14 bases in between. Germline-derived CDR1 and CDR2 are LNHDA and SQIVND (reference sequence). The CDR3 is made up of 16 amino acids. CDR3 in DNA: TGTGCCAGTAGTATAGAACGGGGGCCCGCGCACTATGGCTACACCTTC. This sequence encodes CASSIERGPAHYGYTF.

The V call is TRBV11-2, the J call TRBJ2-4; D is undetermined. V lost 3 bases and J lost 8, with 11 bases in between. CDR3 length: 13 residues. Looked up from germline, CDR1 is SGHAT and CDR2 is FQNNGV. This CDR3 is CASSLGGGDIQYF. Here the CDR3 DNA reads TGTGCCAGCAGCTTGGGCGGTGGGGACATTCAGTACTTC.

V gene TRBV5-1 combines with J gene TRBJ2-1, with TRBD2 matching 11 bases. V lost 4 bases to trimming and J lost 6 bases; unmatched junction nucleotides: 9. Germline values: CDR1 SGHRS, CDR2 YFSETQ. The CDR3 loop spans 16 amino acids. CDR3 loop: CASSVTGTSGGNEQFF. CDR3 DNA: TGCGCCAGCAGCGTGACCGGGACTAGCGGAGGCAATGAGCAGTTCTTC.

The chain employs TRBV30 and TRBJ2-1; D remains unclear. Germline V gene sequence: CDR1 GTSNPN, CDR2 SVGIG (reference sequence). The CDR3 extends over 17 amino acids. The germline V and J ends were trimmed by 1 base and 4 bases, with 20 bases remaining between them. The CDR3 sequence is CAWSEGPGRNFYNEQFF. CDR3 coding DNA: TGTGCCTGGAGTGAAGGGCCAGGTCGAAATTTTTACAATGAGCAGTTCTTC.

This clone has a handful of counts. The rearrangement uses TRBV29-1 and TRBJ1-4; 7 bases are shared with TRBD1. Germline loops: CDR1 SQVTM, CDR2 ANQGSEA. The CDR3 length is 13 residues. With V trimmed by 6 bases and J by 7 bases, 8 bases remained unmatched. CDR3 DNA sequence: TGCAGCGTGGGACCAGGGGGAACTGAAAAACTGTTTTTT. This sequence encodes CSVGPGGTEKLFF.

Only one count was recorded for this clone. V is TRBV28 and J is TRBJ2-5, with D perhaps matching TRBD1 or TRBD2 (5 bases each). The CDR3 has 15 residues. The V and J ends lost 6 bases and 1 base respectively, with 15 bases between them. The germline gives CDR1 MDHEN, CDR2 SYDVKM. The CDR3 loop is CASSSGDHSQETQYF. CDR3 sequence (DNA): TGTGCCAGCAGCTCTGGGGACCACTCCCAAGAGACCCAGTACTTC.

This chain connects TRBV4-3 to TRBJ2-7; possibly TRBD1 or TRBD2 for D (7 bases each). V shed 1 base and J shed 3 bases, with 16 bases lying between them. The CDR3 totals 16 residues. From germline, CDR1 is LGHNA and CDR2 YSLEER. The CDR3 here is CASSQVQGRGYYEQYF. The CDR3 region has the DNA TGCGCCAGCAGCCAAGTACAGGGGAGGGGATACTACGAGCAGTACTTC.

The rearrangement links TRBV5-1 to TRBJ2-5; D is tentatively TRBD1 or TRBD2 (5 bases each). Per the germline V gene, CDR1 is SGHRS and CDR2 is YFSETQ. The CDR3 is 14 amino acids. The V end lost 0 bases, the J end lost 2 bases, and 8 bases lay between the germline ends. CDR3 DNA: TGCGCCAGCAGCTTGGCCGGGGCTCAAGAGACCCAGTACTTC. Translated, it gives CASSLAGAQETQYF.

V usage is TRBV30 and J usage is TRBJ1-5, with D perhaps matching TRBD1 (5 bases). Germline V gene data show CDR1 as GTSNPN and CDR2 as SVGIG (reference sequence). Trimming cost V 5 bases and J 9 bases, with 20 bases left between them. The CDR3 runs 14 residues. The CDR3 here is CAWDPQGSQGPQHF. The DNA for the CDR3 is TGTGCCTGGGACCCCCAAGGGTCCCAGGGGCCCCAGCATTTT.